The rows below give T cell receptor beta chains drawn from one sample of a study of T cell responses to AZD1222 COVID-19 vaccine. Produced via immunoSEQ multiplex PCR; TCRdb's table is partial and in-frame only. This table has about 130,000 clones, around 90% appearing once. This specimen was peripheral blood, taken on day 0 of AZD1222 vaccination. These receptors were obtained from an adult in good health. Both conserved end residues are trimmed from each CDR3.

j_gene,v_gene,CDR3aa
TRBJ1-1,TRBV21-1,ASSTGTNTEAF
TRBJ2-7,TRBV15,ATSRGVPGSPAGAYEQY
TRBJ2-7,TRBV7-9,ASSLANGFEQY
TRBJ1-3,TRBV9,ASSVGGLGFGNTIY
TRBJ1-5,TRBV18,ASSPIGQRTSPPVPQH
TRBJ1-1,TRBV19,ASSIPWTAPNTEAF
TRBJ2-7,TRBV7-2,ASSLVTGSSYEQY
TRBJ1-1,TRBV6-2/TRBV6-3,ASSLDRVIEAF
TRBJ2-7,TRBV7-9,ASSLWDRRSYEQY
TRBJ1-2,TRBV4-1,ASSQVNRANYGYT
TRBJ2-4,TRBV4-1,ASSPGGSGGSKNIQY
TRBJ1-2,TRBV28,ASSLQGGDYGYT
TRBJ1-1,TRBV27,ASSLRENTEAF
TRBJ2-2,TRBV3-1/TRBV3-2,ASSPSLVAGELF
TRBJ1-2,TRBV5-4,ASSPRDSYGYT
TRBJ2-1,TRBV2,ASGRDRGLNEQF
TRBJ2-1,TRBV5-6,ASSPNYNEQF
TRBJ1-2,TRBV30,AWSAGTGGGYGYT
TRBJ1-1,TRBV2,ASSEMEAEAF
TRBJ1-1,TRBV20-1,SASQGMNTEAF
TRBJ2-5,TRBV28,ASNTGRTSETQY
TRBJ1-2,TRBV5-4,ASSLPGQGDYGYT
TRBJ1-1,TRBV7-2,ASSLLGVINTEAF
TRBJ1-4,TRBV19,ASKRQPQTNEKLF
TRBJ1-1,TRBV4-1,ASSQTDWAEAF
TRBJ2-3,TRBV5-6,ASSRDSTDTQY
TRBJ2-1,TRBV3-1/TRBV3-2,ASSQGTQGLAGSTYEQF
TRBJ2-7,TRBV2,ASRSTGGNAEQY
TRBJ2-4,TRBV29-1,SVEGDRRNIQY
TRBJ1-1,TRBV9,ASSVEPGANTEAF
TRBJ1-1,TRBV7-9,ASSLNVNTEAF
TRBJ2-7,TRBV2,ASREYTGTRSSPD
TRBJ1-3,TRBV5-1,ASSPGLSSGNTIY
TRBJ1-2,TRBV7-2,ASSYLQGSLESGYT
TRBJ1-5,TRBV6-5,ASSYNGVSNQPQH
TRBJ2-7,TRBV6-5,ASSYGLAGVSYEQY
TRBJ1-2,TRBV2,ASSNGAGRANGYT
TRBJ1-5,TRBV12-3/TRBV12-4,ASSFSGGQPQH